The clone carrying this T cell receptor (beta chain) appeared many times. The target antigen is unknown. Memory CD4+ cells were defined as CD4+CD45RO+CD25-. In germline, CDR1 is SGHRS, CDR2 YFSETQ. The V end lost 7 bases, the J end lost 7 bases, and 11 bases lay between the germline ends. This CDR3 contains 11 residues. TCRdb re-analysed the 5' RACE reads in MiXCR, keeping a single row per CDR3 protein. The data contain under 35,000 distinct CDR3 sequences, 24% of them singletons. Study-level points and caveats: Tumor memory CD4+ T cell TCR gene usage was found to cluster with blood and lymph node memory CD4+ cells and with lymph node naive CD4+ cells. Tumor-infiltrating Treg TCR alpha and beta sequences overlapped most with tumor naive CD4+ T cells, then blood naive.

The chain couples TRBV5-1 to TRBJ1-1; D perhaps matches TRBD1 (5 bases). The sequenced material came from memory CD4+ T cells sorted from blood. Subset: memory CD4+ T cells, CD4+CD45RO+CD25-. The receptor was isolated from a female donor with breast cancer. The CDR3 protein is CASALGGEAFF. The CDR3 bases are TGCGCCAGCGCACTTGGGGGTGAAGCTTTCTTT.